A single sample gave rise to the 18 T cell receptor beta chains below, sequenced in a study of blood T cell repertoires in COVID-19. Generated by immunoSEQ multiplex PCR, the TCRdb table keeps only in-frame clones and is missing some. The table has over 80,000 clones, roughly 90% seen once. Sequencing used peripheral blood. Source of these receptors: a man between 65 and 85 years old with acute or convalescent COVID-19.

The table lists this clone with a count of one. V and J are TRBV27 and TRBJ2-7; 10 positions agree with TRBD1. This CDR3 is 15 amino acids long. Germline V CDR1 and CDR2: MNHEY, SMNVEV (reference sequence). The V gene end was trimmed by 6 bases and the J gene end by 4 bases; junction bases not matched to a gene: 9. The CDR3 spells CASRGAGQGFYEQYF. Here the CDR3 DNA reads TGTGCCAGCAGGGGCGCGGGACAGGGGTTTTACGAGCAGTACTTC.

The rearrangement joins TRBV9 to TRBJ2-3; D possibly corresponds to TRBD2 (7 bases). The length of the CDR3 is 15 residues. Germline CDR1 is SGDLS and CDR2 is YYNGEE. Trimming took 0 bases from V and 5 from J, leaving 13 bases between them. This CDR3 reads CASSVGFGGQDTQYF. CDR3 sequence (DNA): TGTGCCAGCAGCGTAGGCTTCGGGGGGCAAGATACGCAGTATTTT.

The rearrangement uses TRBV7-8 and TRBJ1-5; TRBD1 matches at 8 bases. The J segment lost 8 bases and the V segment lost 4 bases, leaving 16 bases of the junction unmatched. This CDR3 is built from 17 residues. Germline V lookup: CDR1 SGHVS, CDR2 FQNEAQ. CDR3 protein: CASSSPYTRTGREPQHF. CDR3 in DNA: TGTGCCAGCAGCTCGCCGTACACTCGGACAGGGAGGGAGCCCCAGCATTTT.

The rearrangement uses TRBV18 and TRBJ2-1; D is uncertain. CDR1 KGHSH and CDR2 LQKENI come from the germline V gene. The CDR3 has 12 residues. V shed 2 bases and J shed 7 bases, with 6 bases lying between them. Written as DNA, the CDR3 is TGTGCCAGCTCACCAGGCAGTAATGAGCAGTTCTTC. Protein product: CASSPGSNEQFF. The variable domain in full, with the rest retrieved from reference TRBV18 and TRBJ2-1, is NAGVMQNPRHLVRRRGQEARLRCSPMKGHSHVYWYRQLPEEGLKFMVYLQKENIIDESGMPKERFSAEFPKEGPSILRIQQVVRGDSAAYFCASSPGSNEQFFGPGTRLTVL.

This chain links TRBV20-1 with TRBJ2-7, with 10 bases lining up with TRBD1. This CDR3 comprises 14 residues. Germline-derived CDR1 and CDR2 are DFQATT and SNEGSKA (reference sequence). The ends lost 3 bases at V and 3 bases at J; junction bases unmatched: 5. The CDR3 reads CSASRDRGLYEQYF. CDR3 DNA sequence: TGCAGTGCTAGTCGGGACAGGGGCCTCTACGAGCAGTACTTC.

This clone was seen more than once but under ten times. This chain connects TRBV28 to TRBJ1-5, with D perhaps TRBD1 (6 bases). Germline CDR1 MDHEN, CDR2 SYDVKM. V lost 7 bases, J lost 1 base, and 14 bases lay in between. CDR3 length equals 15 residues. The CDR3 reads CASMKPDRSNQPQHF. CDR3 coding DNA: TGTGCCAGCATGAAGCCCGACAGGAGCAATCAGCCCCAGCATTTT.

The chain employs TRBV4-1 and TRBJ2-4; 15 bases are a match to TRBD2. The trim removed 1 base at V and 7 bases at J, leaving 8 bases unmatched. The CDR3 has 18 residues. Germline CDR1 and CDR2: MGHRA and YSYEKL. CDR3 amino acids: CASSQGRTSGRARNIQYF. CDR3 DNA: TGCGCCAGCAGCCAAGGCAGGACTAGCGGGAGGGCCCGGAACATTCAGTACTTC.

This clone was counted a single time. This chain uses TRBV5-1 with TRBJ1-4; D not resolved. V lost 5 bases and J lost 7, with 6 bases in between. Germline CDR1 reads SGHRS; CDR2 reads YFSETQ. The CDR3 runs 11 residues. The CDR3: CASRTGEKLFF. CDR3 nucleotides: TGCGCCAGCAGGACGGGTGAAAAACTGTTTTTT.

This clone was observed a few times. The V and J genes are TRBV7-8 and TRBJ2-3, with TRBD1 matching 9 bases. This CDR3 has 15 amino acids. Germline V gives CDR1 SGHVS, CDR2 FQNEAQ. Germline trimming cut 2 bases from V and 5 bases from J; bases unmatched to any gene: 5. CDR3: CASSLRQGVIDTQYF. The CDR3 DNA sequence: TGTGCCAGCAGCTTACGACAGGGGGTGATAGATACGCAGTATTTT.

In this sample, this clone turned up a few times. This chain links TRBV27 with TRBJ2-1; TRBD2 matches 9 bases. The CDR3 has 16 residues. V trimming: 5 bases; J trimming: 9 bases; junction bases outside the gene matches: 14. Germline V gene sequence: CDR1 MNHEY, CDR2 SMNVEV (reference sequence). The CDR3 is CASSRNSGRGVGEQFF. CDR3 bases: TGTGCCAGCAGTCGGAATAGCGGGAGAGGGGTGGGTGAGCAGTTCTTC.

The chain couples TRBV5-1 to TRBJ2-1, with 14 bases that match TRBD2. The CDR3 has 14 residues. Unmatched junction bases numbered 0, after V lost 4 bases and J lost 6 bases. Germline lookup yields CDR1 SGHRS and CDR2 YFSETQ. The CDR3 sequence: CASSGTSGSNEQFF. CDR3 DNA: TGCGCCAGCAGCGGGACTAGCGGGAGCAATGAGCAGTTCTTC.

The chain is built from TRBV6-4 and TRBJ1-1; TRBD1 aligns across 8 bases. The CDR3 covers 15 residues. Germline V lookup: CDR1 MRHNA, CDR2 SNTAGT. Trimming at V came to 0 bases and at J to 3 bases, leaving 3 bases not matched to a gene. In nucleotides, the CDR3 is TGTGCCAGCAGTGACTCACCGGACAGGGACACTGAAGCTTTCTTT. Translated: CASSDSPDRDTEAFF.

The V gene is TRBV29-1, the J gene TRBJ1-3, with a possible D match to TRBD1 (5 bases). This CDR3 region has 14 residues. The V gene lost 7 bases and the J gene lost 3 bases, with 16 bases spanning the gap. Germline CDR1 and CDR2: SQVTM and ANQGSEA. CDR3 residues: CSGVTGGFGNTIYF. The CDR3 coding sequence is TGCAGCGGTGTAACAGGTGGCTTTGGAAACACCATATATTTT.

The V call is TRBV28, the J call TRBJ1-6; D is perhaps TRBD1 (6 bases). V shed 3 bases and J shed 7 bases, with 16 bases lying between them. Germline V gene data show CDR1 as MDHEN and CDR2 as SYDVKM. The CDR3 is made up of 16 amino acids. The CDR3, as DNA: TGTGCCAGCAGTTTCGCCACAGGGTTAGGGAATTCACCCCTCCACTTT. It translates to CASSFATGLGNSPLHF.

This clone was seen once. For the CDR3, the DNA is TGTGCCAGCAGTCCCGGGGAGCCCTTCTCTGGGGCCAACGTCCTGACTTTC. Protein product: CASSPGEPFSGANVLTF. The V and J genes are TRBV28 and TRBJ2-6; D is perhaps TRBD2 (5 bases). Germline V gives CDR1 MDHEN, CDR2 SYDVKM. V was cut by 5 bases and J by 0 bases, with 14 bases left in between. CDR3 length: 17 amino acids.

J is TRBJ1-3 and V is TRBV7-2; the D is unclear. With 5 bases removed from V and 2 bases from J, the gap between germline ends came to 10 bases. The germline gives CDR1 SGHTA, CDR2 FQGNSA. This CDR3 has 14 amino acids. CDR3 amino acids: CASSLLRTGNTIYF. The CDR3 DNA reads as TGTGCCAGCAGCCTTCTCAGGACTGGAAACACCATATATTTT.

This clone has only one observation. The chain has TRBV2 and TRBJ1-5; a possible D gene is TRBD1 (6 bases). V lost 4 bases and J 6 bases, leaving 13 bases between the germline ends. CDR1 is SNHLY and CDR2 is FYNNEI in the germline V gene. This CDR3 is built from 14 residues. As DNA, the CDR3 is TGTGCCAGCAGTGGGGGGCAGAGTGGTCAGCCCCAGCATTTT. As protein: CASSGGQSGQPQHF. The full variable domain, with the rest looked up from reference TRBV2 and TRBJ1-5, is EPEVTQTPSHQVTQMGQEVILRCVPISNHLYFYWYRQILGQKVEFLVSFYNNEISEKSEIFDDQFSVERPDGSNFTLKIRSTKLEDSAMYFCASSGGQSGQPQHFGDGTRLSIL.

This chain connects TRBV5-8 to TRBJ1-3; D is perhaps TRBD1 (6 bases). The CDR3 totals 17 residues. Germline CDR1 reads SGHTS; CDR2 reads YDEGEE. Trimming took off 0 bases at V and 3 bases at J, with 16 bases between the two ends. This CDR3 is CASSLDAGQISGNTIYF. For the CDR3, the DNA is TGTGCCAGCAGCTTGGACGCCGGACAGATTAGTGGAAACACCATATATTTT.